The 28 T cell receptor beta chains below all came from one sample that was sequenced in a study of T cell responses to AZD1222 COVID-19 vaccine. Using immunoSEQ multiplex PCR, the repertoire was profiled, and TCRdb retains in-frame clones only, with some absent. The sample lists about 200,000 clones, roughly 92% occurring once. Source: peripheral blood, taken 28 days after the second AZD1222 dose. These receptors were collected from an adult who received the AZD1222 COVID-19 vaccine.

This clone has only one observation. V and J are TRBV7-9 and TRBJ1-2; D might be TRBD1 (5 bases). CDR1 and CDR2 from the germline V gene are SEHNR and FQNEAQ (reference sequence). The CDR3 is 14 amino acids. Trimming left V 7 bases short and J 0 bases short, with 12 bases between. In DNA, the CDR3 is TGTGCCAGCACCCTGCCAGGGACTAACTATGGCTACACCTTC. Protein product: CASTLPGTNYGYTF. The whole variable domain, remainder taken from reference TRBV7-9 and TRBJ1-2, is DTGVSQNPRHKITKRGQNVTFRCDPISEHNRLYWYRQTLGQGPEFLTYFQNEAQLEKSRLLSDRFSAERPKGSFSTLEIQRTEQGDSAMYLCASTLPGTNYGYTFGSGTRLTVV.

The chain combines TRBV12-3 or TRBV12-4 with TRBJ2-1, with 8 bases fitting TRBD1. The CDR3 consists of 13 residues. Unmatched junction bases numbered 7, after V lost 6 bases and J lost 9 bases. The CDR3 nucleotides are TGTGCCAGCAGCCCTTCAGGGACAGGTGAGCAGTTCTTC. Amino acids: CASSPSGTGEQFF.

This rearrangement joins TRBV28 to TRBJ1-1; D is unresolved. Trimming shortened V by 1 base and J by 0 bases, and 9 bases separated the two germline ends. The CDR3 runs to 15 residues. CDR1 and CDR2 from the germline V gene are MDHEN and SYDVKM. CDR3: CASSLSPGLNTEAFF. CDR3 coding DNA: TGTGCCAGCAGTTTATCCCCCGGGTTGAACACTGAAGCTTTCTTT.

The gene calls are TRBV27 and TRBJ2-1, with 9 positions matching TRBD2. CDR3 length equals 15 residues. The V and J ends lost 2 bases and 2 bases, in that order; junction bases with no gene match: 1. Germline lookup yields CDR1 MNHEY and CDR2 SMNVEV (reference sequence). The CDR3 DNA sequence: TGTGCCAGCAGTTTAGTAGCGGGGGCCTACAATGAGCAGTTCTTC. Translating it yields CASSLVAGAYNEQFF.

V and J are TRBV5-1 and TRBJ2-1; no clear D. CDR1 SGHRS and CDR2 YFSETQ come from the germline V gene. The CDR3 loop spans 13 amino acids. Trimming cost V 1 base and J 7 bases, with 9 bases left between them. CDR3 residues: CASSLSPRNEQFF. The CDR3 DNA is TGCGCCAGCAGCTTGTCCCCTCGGAATGAGCAGTTCTTC.

In this sample, this clone turned up once. This chain joins TRBV7-9 and TRBJ2-5; D call uncertain. The ends were cut back, 2 bases at V and 5 bases at J, with 9 bases in the middle. Germline V gene lookup returns CDR1 SEHNR and CDR2 FQNEAQ (reference sequence). The CDR3 consists of 13 residues. CDR3 nucleotides: TGTGCCAGCAGCTTAAGGTTGAGGGAGACCCAGTACTTC. It codes for CASSLRLRETQYF.

V gene TRBV27 combines with J gene TRBJ1-5; D ambiguous. CDR3 length: 14 residues. Germline values: CDR1 MNHEY, CDR2 SMNVEV (reference sequence). Trimming removed 2 bases at V and 3 bases at J, with 8 bases between. The CDR3 DNA reads TGTGCCAGCAGTTTAAGGTCGTCCAATCAGCCCCAGCATTTT. It encodes CASSLRSSNQPQHF.

J is TRBJ2-3 and V is TRBV7-3, with 8 positions matching TRBD2. The CDR3 covers 17 residues. CDR1 and CDR2 (germline): SGHTA, FQGTGA. The J segment lost 1 base and the V segment lost 5 bases, leaving 11 bases of the junction unmatched. The CDR3 sequence: CASSRSTSGLGTDTQYF. The CDR3, as DNA: TGTGCCAGCAGCCGTTCCACTAGCGGCCTAGGCACAGATACGCAGTATTTT.

The chain employs TRBV7-9 and TRBJ1-1; no firm D call. CDR3 length: 15 amino acids. Per germline, CDR1 SEHNR and CDR2 FQNEAQ (reference sequence). Trimming stripped 2 bases from V and 1 base from J, with 11 bases between. CDR3 residues: CASSLIQLSNTEAFF. The CDR3 bases are TGTGCCAGCAGCTTAATACAATTATCGAACACTGAAGCTTTCTTT.

V is TRBV7-3 and J is TRBJ2-5; 7 bases agree with TRBD1. Trimming took 5 bases from V and 6 from J; bases not matched to a gene: 6. This CDR3 spans 13 amino acids. CDR1 is SGHTA and CDR2 is FQGTGA in the germline V gene. The CDR3 nucleotides read TGTGCCAGCAGCCCAAACAGGGGAAAGACCCAGTACTTC. As protein: CASSPNRGKTQYF.

The chain is built from TRBV27 and TRBJ1-2; weak D call: TRBD1 (5 bases). The CDR3 is made up of 15 amino acids. Trimming pared 8 bases from V and 3 bases from J, leaving 19 bases between. Germline-derived CDR1 and CDR2 are MNHEY and SMNVEV (reference sequence). The CDR3 bases are TGTGCCAGCGCCGGGCCCTCCGGGACGCACTATGGCTACACCTTC. This encodes CASAGPSGTHYGYTF.

The chain employs TRBV6-6 and TRBJ1-2, with D possibly being TRBD1 (5 bases). The CDR3 length is 16 residues. Trimming cost V 0 bases and J 5 bases, with 16 bases left between them. From germline, CDR1 is MNHNY and CDR2 SVGAGI (reference sequence). The CDR3 DNA reads TGTGCCAGCAGTTACTCTAGGTGGGACCAGCTTTATGGCTACACCTTC. Encoded protein: CASSYSRWDQLYGYTF.

Concerning this clone itself: The sample holds other DNA sequences that translate to the same CDR3. The chain links TRBV20-1 to TRBJ2-5; D unclear. Germline V gene sequence: CDR1 DFQATT, CDR2 SNEGSKA (reference sequence). Between the trimmed V and J ends, which lost 0 bases and 1 base, there was a span of 0 bases. CDR3 length equals 11 residues. The chain's CDR3 is CSARDQETQYF. The CDR3 DNA follows: TGCAGTGCTAGAGACCAAGAGACCCAGTACTTC.

The V gene is TRBV7-9, the J gene TRBJ1-2; 10 nucleotides agree with TRBD1. Germline V lookup: CDR1 SEHNR, CDR2 FQNEAQ (reference sequence). Trimming cost V 1 base and J 5 bases; bases outside gene matches: 13. The CDR3 is 18 residues long. In nucleotides, the CDR3 is TGTGCCAGCAGCTTAGTTCCGGACAGGGGGGCATTTGGGTATGGCTACACCTTC. Protein sequence: CASSLVPDRGAFGYGYTF.

This chain joins TRBV27 and TRBJ2-3, with D perhaps TRBD1 (6 bases). This CDR3 has 15 residues. The V gene lost 6 bases and the J gene lost 4 bases, with 17 bases spanning the gap. Germline-derived CDR1 and CDR2 are MNHEY and SMNVEV (reference sequence). In DNA, the CDR3 is TGTGCCAGCAGCCAAAGACAGGATCGAGCAGATACGCAGTATTTT. It codes for CASSQRQDRADTQYF.

In DNA form, the CDR3 reads TGTGCCAGCAGTGCTTTAGTGGGAGGCAGAAACACCGGGGAGCTGTTTTTT. The encoded protein is CASSALVGGRNTGELFF. V usage is TRBV6-1 and J usage is TRBJ2-2, with D possibly matching TRBD2 (6 bases). V lost 4 bases to trimming and J lost 2 bases, with 17 bases between them. The germline gives CDR1 MNHNS, CDR2 SASEGT. The CDR3 totals 17 residues.

In this sample, this clone turned up once. The chain employs TRBV28 and TRBJ1-2; 9 bases are shared with TRBD1. The CDR3 spans 15 residues. Per the germline V gene, CDR1 is MDHEN and CDR2 is SYDVKM. V lost 6 bases to trimming and J lost 2 bases; unmatched junction nucleotides: 7. In DNA form, the CDR3 reads TGTGCCAGCAGCCCCGGAGGACAGGGGAACTATGGCTACACCTTC. Its translation: CASSPGGQGNYGYTF.

The rearrangement joins TRBV18 to TRBJ1-4; TRBD1 agrees at 7 bases. V shed 0 bases and J 7 bases; nucleotides not matched to a gene: 5. The CDR3 covers 15 residues. Germline CDR1 reads KGHSH; CDR2 reads LQKENI. CDR3 protein: CASSPPTGSAEKLFF. The CDR3 nucleotides read TGTGCCAGCTCACCACCGACAGGGTCGGCTGAAAAACTGTTTTTT. Complete variable domain (other parts from reference TRBV18 and TRBJ1-4): NAGVMQNPRHLVRRRGQEARLRCSPMKGHSHVYWYRQLPEEGLKFMVYLQKENIIDESGMPKERFSAEFPKEGPSILRIQQVVRGDSAAYFCASSPPTGSAEKLFFGSGTQLSVL.

The gene calls are TRBV6-5 and TRBJ2-2; TRBD1 might be the D (6 bases). Germline V gene data show CDR1 as MNHEY and CDR2 as SVGAGI. This CDR3 has 15 amino acids. V shed 7 bases and J shed 4 bases, with 16 bases lying between them. CDR3 coding DNA: TGTGCCAGCATTGGTGGACAGACTACCACCGGGGAGCTGTTTTTT. Encoded protein: CASIGGQTTTGELFF.

The chain has TRBV7-9 and TRBJ2-1; tentatively, D is TRBD2 (7 bases). Trimming took off 7 bases at V and 7 bases at J, with 11 bases between the two ends. The CDR3 runs to 12 residues. Germline-derived CDR1 and CDR2 are SEHNR and FQNEAQ (reference sequence). The CDR3 loop reads CASMGGGNEQFF. In nucleotides, the CDR3 is TGTGCCAGCATGGGAGGGGGTAATGAGCAGTTCTTC.

This clone has only one observation. The rearrangement links TRBV3-1 (or the pseudogene TRBV3-2) to TRBJ2-3; D unresolved. The CDR3 has 14 residues. The germline V and J ends were trimmed by 1 base and 8 bases, with 13 bases remaining between them. CDR1 is LGHDT and CDR2 is YNNKEL in the germline V gene (reference sequence). Here the CDR3 DNA reads TGTGCCAGCAGCCAAGTTCTCGGTGGCAGTACGCAGTATTTT. Its protein product is CASSQVLGGSTQYF.

This clone has a handful of counts. The chain recombines TRBV7-3 with TRBJ2-7; possibly TRBD1 for D (5 bases). The CDR3 length is 15 residues. V was pared by 10 bases and J by 3 bases, with 22 bases between. Germline CDR1 is SGHTA and CDR2 is FQGTGA. CDR3 nucleotides: TGTGCCAACCCAGCCGCCGGACACTACAACTACGAGCAGTACTTC. This sequence encodes CANPAAGHYNYEQYF.

This chain links TRBV6-2 or TRBV6-3 with TRBJ2-7; no clear D. Germline V gene sequence: CDR1 MNHEY, CDR2 SVGEGT. V was shortened by 2 bases and J by 3 bases, with 14 bases between the two germline ends. CDR3 length equals 15 residues. CDR3 amino acids: CASSYELAEVYEQYF. In DNA, the CDR3 is TGTGCCAGCAGTTACGAGTTAGCAGAGGTCTACGAGCAGTACTTC.

The V and J genes are TRBV10-3 and TRBJ1-4; tentatively, D is TRBD1 (6 bases). The CDR3 sequence is 16 residues long. The germline V gene encodes CDR1 ENHRY and CDR2 SYGVKD. Trimming stripped 4 bases from V and 6 bases from J, with 18 bases between. The CDR3 loop is CAISAYPDRPHEKLFF. In DNA form, the CDR3 reads TGTGCCATCAGTGCGTACCCAGACAGGCCCCATGAAAAACTGTTTTTT.

J is TRBJ2-7 and V is TRBV11-2; D perhaps matches TRBD1 (5 bases). Germline CDR1 is SGHAT and CDR2 is FQNNGV. V lost 3 bases to trimming and J lost 6 bases, with 9 bases between them. CDR3 length: 12 residues. CDR3 coding DNA: TGTGCCAGCAGCTTCCCGCAGGGCGAGCAGTACTTC. Encoded protein: CASSFPQGEQYF.

This chain joins TRBV29-1 and TRBJ2-7, with TRBD2 matching 9 bases. This CDR3 has 14 amino acids. V lost 2 bases and J lost 6; bases outside the gene matches: 8. Germline-derived CDR1 and CDR2 are SQVTM and ANQGSEA. CDR3 in amino acids: CSVESPSGAGEQYF. CDR3 nucleotide sequence: TGCAGCGTTGAAAGTCCTAGCGGGGCTGGCGAGCAGTACTTC.

This clone showed up just once. The CDR3 region has the DNA TGTGCCAGCCGGGACCAAACCACCGCGGGCTATGGCTACACCTTC. Translation: CASRDQTTAGYGYTF. The chain links TRBV6-5 to TRBJ1-2; the D gene is possibly TRBD1 (5 bases). In germline, CDR1 is MNHEY, CDR2 SVGAGI. CDR3 size: 15 residues. The V gene lost 8 bases and the J gene lost 4 bases, with 20 bases spanning the gap.

Only a few counts were recorded for this clone. The chain combines TRBV14 with TRBJ1-6, with D unresolved. The V end lost 0 bases, the J end lost 7 bases, and 1 base lay between the germline ends. Per the germline V gene, CDR1 is SGHDN and CDR2 is FVKESK. This CDR3 region has 12 residues. The CDR3 here is CASSQDNSPLHF. DNA for the CDR3: TGTGCCAGCAGCCAAGACAATTCACCCCTCCACTTT.